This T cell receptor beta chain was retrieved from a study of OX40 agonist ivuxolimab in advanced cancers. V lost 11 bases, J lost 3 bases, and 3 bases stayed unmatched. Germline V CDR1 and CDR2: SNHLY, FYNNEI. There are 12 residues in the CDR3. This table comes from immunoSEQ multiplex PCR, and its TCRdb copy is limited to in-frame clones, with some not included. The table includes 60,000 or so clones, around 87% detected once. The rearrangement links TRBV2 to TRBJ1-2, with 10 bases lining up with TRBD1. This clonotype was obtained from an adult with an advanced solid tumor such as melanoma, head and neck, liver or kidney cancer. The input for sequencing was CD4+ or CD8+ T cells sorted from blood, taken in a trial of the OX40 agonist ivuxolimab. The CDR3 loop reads CAGGTGDYGYTF. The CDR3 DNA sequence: TGTGCCGGGGGGACAGGGGACTATGGCTACACCTTC.